The 8 T cell receptor beta chains given below trace back to one sample, sequenced in a study of CD8 T cells in Susac syndrome. Reverse transcription used roughly 0.5 to 1 ug RNA and random hexamers. MiXCR, applied by TCRdb to the immunoSEQ multiplex PCR reads, yields one record per CDR3 protein. The sample lists approximately 230,000 distinct CDR3 sequences, around 93% occurring once. Sequencing input: CD4+ T cells from PBMCs. The origin of the receptors is a human donor with multiple sclerosis.

The rearrangement joins TRBV20-1 to TRBJ1-3; 8 bases map to TRBD1. Looked up from germline, CDR1 is DFQATT and CDR2 is SNEGSKA (reference sequence). This CDR3 comprises 17 residues. J lost 3 bases, V lost 6 bases, and 16 bases had no gene match. The CDR3 here is CSATPRGAGGFGNTIYF. The CDR3 region has the DNA TGCAGTGCCACCCCTCGCGGGGCAGGGGGCTTTGGAAACACCATATATTTT.

The gene calls are TRBV20-1 and TRBJ1-3; D is possibly TRBD1 (5 bases). V was clipped by 3 bases and J by 3 bases, with 12 bases between them. Per the germline V gene, CDR1 is DFQATT and CDR2 is SNEGSKA (reference sequence). The CDR3 contains 14 residues. The CDR3 nucleotides read TGCAGTGCTAGCGGGGCCCTGGGTGGAAACACCATATATTTT. This codes for CSASGALGGNTIYF.

In this sample, this clonotype turned up once. V is TRBV6-5 and J is TRBJ2-3; D tentatively reads TRBD1 or TRBD2 (5 bases each). Trimming shortened V by 9 bases and J by 3 bases, and 10 bases separated the two germline ends. The CDR3 sequence is 12 residues long. The germline V gene encodes CDR1 MNHEY and CDR2 SVGAGI. CDR3 in amino acids: CASREGTDTQYF. The CDR3 DNA follows: TGTGCCAGTCGAGAGGGGACAGATACGCAGTATTTT.

This rearrangement joins TRBV20-1 to TRBJ2-3; 8 positions match TRBD2. Looked up from germline, CDR1 is DFQATT and CDR2 is SNEGSKA (reference sequence). The CDR3 is 15 amino acids. V was clipped by 3 bases and J by 2 bases; unmatched bases: 7. In nucleotides, the CDR3 is TGCAGTGCTAGGGTTCCGGGAGGGTTCACAGATACGCAGTATTTT. Its translation is CSARVPGGFTDTQYF.

This rearrangement joins TRBV2 to TRBJ1-1; 7 positions agree with TRBD1. CDR1 is SNHLY, CDR2 FYNNEI, per germline. V was pared by 9 bases and J by 3 bases, with 7 bases of the junction left unmatched. This CDR3 has 13 residues. The CDR3 coding sequence is TGTGCCAGTACGACAGGGTTGGACACTGAAGCTTTCTTT. Its protein is CASTTGLDTEAFF.

The V call is TRBV5-4, the J call TRBJ2-2, with D possibly matching TRBD2 (7 bases). Trimming stripped 1 base from V and 7 bases from J, with 11 bases between. The CDR3 is 14 residues long. Looked up from germline, CDR1 is SGHNT and CDR2 is YYREEE (reference sequence). In nucleotides, the CDR3 is TGTGCCAGCAGCTTGCCAGGGGAGGGCGGGGAGCTGTTTTTT. Translation gives CASSLPGEGGELFF.

The rearrangement uses TRBV12-3 or TRBV12-4 and TRBJ1-1, with a weak D call TRBD1 (6 bases). Trimming took 0 bases from V and 4 from J, leaving 18 bases between them. This CDR3 has 17 residues. The CDR3 region is CASSLASGTTSPTEAFF. The CDR3 DNA sequence: TGTGCCAGCAGTTTAGCTTCCGGGACAACCTCCCCCACTGAAGCTTTCTTT.

This chain joins TRBV12-3 or TRBV12-4 and TRBJ2-3; the D call may be TRBD1 or TRBD2 (6 bases each). V lost 7 bases, J lost 0 bases, and 14 bases lay in between. This CDR3 has 15 amino acids. The CDR3 coding sequence is TGTGCCAGCACCCTCAGGAGGGGGAGCACAGATACGCAGTATTTT. This encodes CASTLRRGSTDTQYF.